Presented here are 9 T cell receptor beta chains from one specimen sequenced in a study of read filtering for tumor transcriptome and immune sequencing. This library used about 360 ng RNA and molecular barcoded adaptors spanning alpha/delta and beta/gamma chains. TCRdb analysed the reads with MiXCR anew, one entry per CDR3 protein. The sample carries 100,000 to 150,000 distinct CDR3 sequences, 10% to 15% recorded once. The sequenced material came from a population of CD138-negative cells sorted from bone marrow. These receptors were obtained from a donor aged 40 or over with multiple myeloma.

This clonotype was detected ten times or more. This chain uses TRBV27 with TRBJ1-1; D unclear. This CDR3 spans 14 amino acids. Trimming took 5 bases from V and 5 from J, leaving 15 bases between them. From germline, CDR1 is MNHEY and CDR2 SMNVEV (reference sequence). The CDR3 nucleotides are TGTGCCAGCAGTGCGGGGTCGGGCTGGACTGAAGCTTTCTTT. It is translated as CASSAGSGWTEAFF.

This clonotype appeared a few times. This may arise from a read error, as a much more abundant clone is one base away. This chain connects TRBV11-2 to TRBJ2-2; no clear D gene. The V and J ends lost 5 bases and 1 base respectively, with 5 bases between them. CDR1 and CDR2 (germline): SGHAT, FQNNGV. The CDR3 runs to 13 residues. The CDR3: CASSLQNTGELFF. For the CDR3, the DNA is TGTGCCAGCAGCCTCCAGAACACCGGGGAGCTGTTTTTT.

This clonotype has a count of ten or more. The V call is TRBV12-3 or TRBV12-4, the J call TRBJ2-7; the match to TRBD2 covers 14 bases. The CDR3 runs to 16 residues. V gave up 7 bases and J gave up 2 bases; unmatched junction bases: 7. The CDR3 sequence is CASTLLTSGRAYEQYF. As DNA, the CDR3 is TGTGCCAGCACCTTGCTGACTAGCGGGAGGGCCTACGAGCAGTACTTC.

In its sample, this clonotype was seen many times. The chain has TRBV29-1 and TRBJ2-1, with 7 bases lining up with TRBD2. V dropped 0 bases and J dropped 9; count of bases not matched to a gene: 2. CDR3 length: 12 residues. The germline V gene encodes CDR1 SQVTM and CDR2 ANQGSEA. CDR3: CSVEEREGEQFF. The CDR3 DNA reads as TGCAGCGTTGAAGAGAGGGAGGGTGAGCAGTTCTTC.

This clonotype showed up many times. As DNA, the CDR3 is TGTGCCAGCAGCTTAACTAGCGGGGACTACAATGAGCAGTTCTTC. Protein sequence: CASSLTSGDYNEQFF. The chain carries TRBV7-9 and TRBJ2-1; 10 bases line up with TRBD2. J gave up 3 bases and V 2 bases, and 1 base lay outside the gene matches. Germline V gene lookup returns CDR1 SEHNR and CDR2 FQNEAQ (reference sequence). The CDR3 consists of 15 residues.

This clonotype has ten or more counts. The chain uses TRBV20-1 and TRBJ1-4; possible D gene TRBD1, 6 bases. Germline CDR1 is DFQATT and CDR2 is SNEGSKA (reference sequence). V was shortened by 0 bases and J by 7 bases, with 18 bases between the two germline ends. The CDR3 covers 16 residues. The CDR3 is CSAREMGGAPSEKLFF. For the CDR3, the DNA is TGCAGTGCTAGAGAGATGGGGGGGGCCCCTAGTGAAAAACTGTTTTTT.

This clonotype has ten or more counts. The chain uses TRBV20-1 and TRBJ2-5; TRBD2 aligns across 8 bases. The CDR3 runs to 13 residues. Germline assignment: CDR1 DFQATT and CDR2 SNEGSKA (reference sequence). V lost 8 bases to trimming and J lost 4 bases; unmatched junction nucleotides: 9. The CDR3 is CSTSGGSGETQYF. CDR3 coding DNA: TGCAGTACCTCGGGGGGGTCAGGAGAGACCCAGTACTTC.

This clonotype was seen a few times. The rearrangement uses TRBV9 and TRBJ2-3; 9 bases fit TRBD1. The V gene end was trimmed by 4 bases and the J gene end by 6 bases; junction bases not matched to a gene: 12. From germline, CDR1 is SGDLS and CDR2 YYNGEE. The CDR3 consists of 16 residues. DNA of the CDR3: TGTGCCAGCAGCACATCCCGGGACAGGGCTTGGGATACGCAGTATTTT. Translation: CASSTSRDRAWDTQYF.

In this sample, this clonotype turned up many times. This chain connects TRBV7-9 to TRBJ2-1, with D tentatively TRBD1 (6 bases). Per the germline V gene, CDR1 is SEHNR and CDR2 is FQNEAQ (reference sequence). The CDR3 spans 14 residues. V gave up 5 bases and J gave up 2 bases, with 10 bases separating them. CDR3 sequence (DNA): TGTGCCAGCAGCGTGGGACACACCTACAATGAGCAGTTCTTC. Translated, it gives CASSVGHTYNEQFF.